A single sample is the source of the 23 T cell receptor beta chains below, sequenced in a study of response to subunit inactivated influenza vaccine. Each CDR3 protein is one row after TCRdb ran MiXCR on the RT-PCR reads. The sample lists 500,000 to 550,000 distinct CDR3 sequences, less than 7.5% occurring once. The sequences come from PBMCs from blood, collected roughly 24 months after vaccination. All receptors derive from a man aged 50 to 69 who received an inactivated influenza vaccine.

In its sample, this clonotype was seen many times. The CDR3 here is CASTGLAGQETQYF. In DNA, the CDR3 is TGCGCCAGCACCGGACTAGCGGGCCAAGAGACCCAGTACTTC. The chain is built from TRBV5-1 and TRBJ2-5, with 11 bases lining up with TRBD2. V was clipped by 6 bases and J by 1 base; unmatched bases: 2. CDR3 length: 14 amino acids. CDR1 is SGHRS and CDR2 is YFSETQ in the germline V gene. Full variable domain (missing parts from reference TRBV5-1 and TRBJ2-5): KAGVTQTPRYLIKTRGQQVTLSCSPISGHRSVSWYQQTPGQGLQFLFEYFSETQRNKGNFPGRFSGRQFSNSRSEMNVSTLELGDSALYLCASTGLAGQETQYFGPGTRLLVL.

Here the CDR3 reads CASSGPGTGLQETQYF. For the CDR3, the DNA is TGTGCCAGCAGCGGTCCCGGGACAGGGCTCCAAGAGACCCAGTACTTC. The genes are TRBV7-8 and TRBJ2-5; 9 bases map to TRBD1. Germline CDR1 and CDR2: SGHVS and FQNEAQ. The V gene end was trimmed by 5 bases and the J gene end by 1 base; junction bases not matched to a gene: 8. The CDR3 is made up of 16 amino acids.

This clonotype appeared many times. The V gene is TRBV29-1, the J gene TRBJ2-3; the match to TRBD2 covers 7 bases. The CDR3 loop spans 12 amino acids. Germline V CDR1 and CDR2: SQVTM, ANQGSEA. Trimming cost V 7 bases and J 2 bases; bases outside gene matches: 3. CDR3 in DNA: TGCAGCGCCGGGGGGACCACAGATACGCAGTATTTT. This codes for CSAGGTTDTQYF.

This clonotype was found many times. V gene TRBV7-2 combines with J gene TRBJ2-3, with D uncertain. This CDR3 is built from 14 residues. Germline V gene sequence: CDR1 SGHTA, CDR2 FQGNSA. The V end lost 5 bases, the J end lost 6 bases, and 15 bases lay between the germline ends. The CDR3 here is CASSPQDSYDTQYF. CDR3 DNA: TGTGCCAGCAGCCCCCAAGACTCGTACGATACGCAGTATTTT. The whole variable domain, remainder taken from reference TRBV7-2 and TRBJ2-3, is GAGVSQSPSNKVTEKGKDVELRCDPISGHTALYWYRQSLGQGLEFLIYFQGNSAPDKSGLPSDRFSAERTGGSVSTLTIQRTQQEDSAVYLCASSPQDSYDTQYFGPGTRLTVL.

This clonotype was detected ten times or more. The chain is built from TRBV10-3 and TRBJ2-1, with unresolved D. Trimming stripped 6 bases from V and 8 bases from J, with 20 bases between. The germline V gene encodes CDR1 ENHRY and CDR2 SYGVKD. The CDR3 sequence is 15 residues long. The DNA of the CDR3 is TGTGCCATCAGACCCTTCGGCGAGCTTAACCATGAGCAGTTCTTC. It encodes CAIRPFGELNHEQFF.

Only a few counts were recorded for this clonotype. The chain has TRBV20-1 and TRBJ2-1; TRBD2 matches 7 bases. The CDR3 runs 8 residues. Germline V gives CDR1 DFQATT, CDR2 SNEGSKA (reference sequence). CDR3 in DNA: TGCAGCCCGGGGGGGCAGTTCTTC. Translating gives CSPGGQFF.

Many counts were recorded for this clonotype. This sequence joins TRBV20-1 and TRBJ2-3; D unclear. The V and J ends lost 4 bases and 0 bases respectively, with 11 bases between them. There are 14 residues in the CDR3. Per the germline V gene, CDR1 is DFQATT and CDR2 is SNEGSKA (reference sequence). This chain's CDR3 is CSAKAPTSTDTQYF. For the CDR3, the DNA is TGCAGTGCTAAAGCACCAACTAGCACAGATACGCAGTATTTT.

The V and J genes are TRBV20-1 and TRBJ2-2; 8 bases are shared with TRBD2. CDR1 DFQATT and CDR2 SNEGSKA come from the germline V gene (reference sequence). There are 14 residues in the CDR3. After removal of 7 bases from V and 3 bases from J, the junction contained 7 bases not matched to a gene. The CDR3, as DNA: TGCAGTGTTCAGACTAGCGCGGACACCGGGGAGCTGTTTTTT. Protein sequence: CSVQTSADTGELFF.

This chain joins TRBV21-1 and TRBJ1-5; the D call TRBD1 from the table was never checked on the DNA. TRBV21-1 is designated a pseudogene. The CDR3 spans 14 residues. The CDR3 DNA reads TGTGCCAGCAGCCCAGGGGACCGCGATCAGCCCCAGCATTTT. It translates to CASSPGDRDQPQHF.

This clonotype turned up a few times. The CDR3: CASSSTRGRLYEQYF. The CDR3 region has the DNA TGTGCCAGCAGTTCAACCCGGGGGCGCCTCTACGAGCAGTACTTC. The chain couples TRBV28 to TRBJ2-7; D possibly matches TRBD1 or TRBD2 (6 bases each). Trimming shortened V by 4 bases and J by 3 bases, and 16 bases separated the two germline ends. CDR1 is MDHEN, CDR2 SYDVKM, per germline. This CDR3 is 15 amino acids long.

This clonotype was observed many times. V is TRBV7-2 and J is TRBJ2-7; D unresolved. Germline V gives CDR1 SGHTA, CDR2 FQGNSA. Trimming took off 4 bases at V and 6 bases at J, with 13 bases between the two ends. This CDR3 spans 13 amino acids. The CDR3 is CASSSYPATEQYF. The CDR3 DNA sequence: TGTGCCAGCAGCTCCTACCCCGCTACCGAGCAGTACTTC.

V and J are TRBV4-3 and TRBJ1-1; 7 positions agree with TRBD1. CDR1 and CDR2 from the germline V gene are LGHNA and YSLEER. CDR3 size: 17 residues. V dropped 0 bases and J dropped 4; count of bases not matched to a gene: 11. The CDR3 sequence is CASSQDGTGAAFTEAFF. The CDR3 coding sequence is TGCGCCAGCAGCCAAGATGGAACAGGGGCCGCATTCACTGAAGCTTTCTTT.

This clonotype was seen ten or more times. The V call is TRBV5-1, the J call TRBJ2-7; 9 bases line up with TRBD1. This CDR3 spans 14 amino acids. Germline V gene lookup returns CDR1 SGHRS and CDR2 YFSETQ. J lost 6 bases, V lost 1 base, and 5 bases had no gene match. The CDR3 DNA follows: TGCGCCAGCAGCTTGACAGGGGGCCTTACCGAGCAGTACTTC. This encodes CASSLTGGLTEQYF. The entire variable domain, with the rest obtained from reference TRBV5-1 and TRBJ2-7, is as follows: KAGVTQTPRYLIKTRGQQVTLSCSPISGHRSVSWYQQTPGQGLQFLFEYFSETQRNKGNFPGRFSGRQFSNSRSEMNVSTLELGDSALYLCASSLTGGLTEQYFGPGTRLTVT.

The chain has TRBV9 and TRBJ2-3; D is ambiguous. Germline CDR1 is SGDLS and CDR2 is YYNGEE. CDR3 size: 15 residues. The ends were cut back, 0 bases at V and 2 bases at J, with 10 bases in the middle. The CDR3 DNA follows: TGTGCCAGCAGCGTAGCAGGCTTTTACACAGATACGCAGTATTTT. Its protein is CASSVAGFYTDTQYF.

This clonotype was recorded only once. A single base separates this from a much larger clone, so it may be a read error. The gene calls are TRBV5-1 and TRBJ2-1; 16 nucleotides line up with TRBD2. CDR1 is SGHRS, CDR2 YFSETQ, per germline. With 3 bases clipped from V and 9 bases from J, the junction kept 9 bases outside the gene matches. The CDR3 is 17 amino acids. This CDR3 is CASSSTGTSGGVGEQFF. CDR3 in DNA: TGCGCCAGCAGCTCCACCGGGACTAGCGGGGGGGTTGGTGAGCAGTTCTTC. Drawing the rest from reference TRBV5-1 and TRBJ2-1, the complete variable domain is KAGVTQTPRYLIKTRGQQVTLSCSPISGHRSVSWYQQTPGQGLQFLFEYFSETQRNKGNFPGRFSGRQFSNSRSEMNVSTLELGDSALYLCASSSTGTSGGVGEQFFGPGTRLTVL.

This clonotype was counted a few times. The chain couples TRBV5-1 to TRBJ1-4; D uncertain. Germline V lookup: CDR1 SGHRS, CDR2 YFSETQ. The ends were cut back, 1 base at V and 8 bases at J, with 12 bases in the middle. CDR3 length equals 14 residues. Here the CDR3 reads CASSLNGNGEKLFF. The CDR3 DNA follows: TGCGCCAGCAGCTTGAATGGTAACGGAGAAAAACTGTTTTTT.

This clonotype was recorded many times. CDR3 DNA: TGCAGCGTTGCGAACACCGGGGAGCTGTTTTTT. Translation gives CSVANTGELFF. The rearrangement joins TRBV29-1 to TRBJ2-2, with D unclear. Germline lookup yields CDR1 SQVTM and CDR2 ANQGSEA. The CDR3 is 11 residues long. V was clipped by 4 bases and J by 0 bases, with 0 bases between them.

In this sample, this clonotype turned up many times. J is TRBJ2-7 and V is TRBV2, with 9 bases fitting TRBD1. The trim removed 4 bases at V and 5 bases at J, leaving 3 bases unmatched. Per germline, CDR1 SNHLY and CDR2 FYNNEI. This CDR3 region has 13 residues. The CDR3 loop reads CASSGQGGDEQYF. The CDR3 bases are TGTGCCAGCAGTGGACAGGGGGGGGACGAGCAGTACTTC. Filled out from reference TRBV2 and TRBJ2-7, the complete variable domain reads EPEVTQTPSHQVTQMGQEVILRCVPISNHLYFYWYRQILGQKVEFLVSFYNNEISEKSEIFDDQFSVERPDGSNFTLKIRSTKLEDSAMYFCASSGQGGDEQYFGPGTRLTVT.

This clonotype occurred many times. V gene TRBV5-1 combines with J gene TRBJ2-2; TRBD1 is a possible D gene (5 bases). The germline V and J ends were trimmed by 0 bases and 4 bases, with 7 bases remaining between them. In germline, CDR1 is SGHRS, CDR2 YFSETQ. The CDR3 sequence is 14 residues long. The CDR3 sequence is CASSLAGITGELFF. In nucleotides, the CDR3 is TGCGCCAGCAGCTTGGCAGGGATCACCGGGGAGCTGTTTTTT.

This clonotype appeared many times. The gene calls are TRBV20-1 and TRBJ2-7; possibly TRBD2 for D (6 bases). The CDR3 sequence is 15 residues long. Trimming pared 1 base from V and 2 bases from J, leaving 15 bases between. CDR1 and CDR2 (germline): DFQATT, SNEGSKA (reference sequence). DNA for the CDR3: TGCAGTGCTAGAGCAGCTAGCGTTAATCCCTACGAGCAGTACTTC. Translating it yields CSARAASVNPYEQYF.

This clonotype was seen a few times. This chain uses TRBV11-3 with TRBJ2-7; D gene uncertain. V lost 1 base, J lost 5 bases, and 9 bases lay in between. The CDR3 sequence is 13 residues long. The V gene's germline CDR1 is SGHNT and CDR2 YENEEA. CDR3 sequence: CASSLGPTDEQYF. The CDR3 bases are TGTGCCAGCAGCTTAGGACCTACAGACGAGCAGTACTTC.

This clonotype showed up many times. This sequence joins TRBV6-2 or TRBV6-3 and TRBJ2-7, with a tentative D call TRBD1 (6 bases). The V end lost 2 bases, the J end lost 3 bases, and 8 bases lay between the germline ends. Germline CDR1 and CDR2: MNHEY and SVGEGT. The length of the CDR3 is 13 residues. The CDR3 region has the DNA TGTGCCAGCAGTTACGACAGGAGCTACGAGCAGTACTTC. This codes for CASSYDRSYEQYF.

The J gene is TRBJ2-5, the V gene TRBV20-1; D is undetermined. CDR3 length equals 12 residues. V was clipped by 6 bases and J by 7 bases, with 15 bases between them. Germline V CDR1 and CDR2: DFQATT, SNEGSKA (reference sequence). In DNA form, the CDR3 reads TGCAGTGCCAACCCGGGCCCAGGGACCCAGTACTTC. This codes for CSANPGPGTQYF.